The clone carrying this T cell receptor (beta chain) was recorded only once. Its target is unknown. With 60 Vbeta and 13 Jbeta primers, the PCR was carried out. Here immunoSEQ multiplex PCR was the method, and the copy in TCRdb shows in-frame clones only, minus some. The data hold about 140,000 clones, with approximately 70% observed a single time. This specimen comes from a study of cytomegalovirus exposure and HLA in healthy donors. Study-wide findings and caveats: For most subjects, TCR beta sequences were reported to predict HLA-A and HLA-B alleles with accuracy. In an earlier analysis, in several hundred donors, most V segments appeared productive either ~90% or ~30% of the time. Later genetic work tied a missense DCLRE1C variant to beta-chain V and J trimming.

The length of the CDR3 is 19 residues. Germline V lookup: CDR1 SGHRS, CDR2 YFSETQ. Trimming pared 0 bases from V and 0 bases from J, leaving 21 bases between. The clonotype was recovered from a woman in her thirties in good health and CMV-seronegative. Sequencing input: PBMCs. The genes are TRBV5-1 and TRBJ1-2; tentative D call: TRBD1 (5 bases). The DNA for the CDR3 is TGCGCCAGCAGCTTGGAGGGCAGGGAATTTTTCGGAGCTAACTATGGCTACACCTTC. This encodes CASSLEGREFFGANYGYTF. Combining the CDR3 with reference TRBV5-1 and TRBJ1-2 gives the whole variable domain KAGVTQTPRYLIKTRGQQVTLSCSPISGHRSVSWYQQTPGQGLQFLFEYFSETQRNKGNFPGRFSGRQFSNSRSEMNVSTLELGDSALYLCASSLEGREFFGANYGYTFGSGTRLTVV.